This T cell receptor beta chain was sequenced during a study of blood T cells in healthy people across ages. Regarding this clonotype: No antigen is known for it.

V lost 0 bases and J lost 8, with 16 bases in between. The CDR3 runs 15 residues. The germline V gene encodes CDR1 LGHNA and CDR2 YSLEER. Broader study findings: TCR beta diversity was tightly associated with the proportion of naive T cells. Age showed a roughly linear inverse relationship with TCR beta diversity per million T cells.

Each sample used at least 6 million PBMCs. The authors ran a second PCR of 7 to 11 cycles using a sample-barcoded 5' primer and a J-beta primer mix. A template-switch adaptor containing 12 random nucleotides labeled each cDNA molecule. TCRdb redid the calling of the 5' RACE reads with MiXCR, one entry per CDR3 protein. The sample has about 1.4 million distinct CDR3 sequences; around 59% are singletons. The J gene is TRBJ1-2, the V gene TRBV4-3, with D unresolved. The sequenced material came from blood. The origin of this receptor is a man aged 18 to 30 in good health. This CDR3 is CASSQENPSIVGYTF. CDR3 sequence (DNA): TGCGCCAGCAGCCAAGAGAACCCCTCCATTGTCGGCTACACCTTC.